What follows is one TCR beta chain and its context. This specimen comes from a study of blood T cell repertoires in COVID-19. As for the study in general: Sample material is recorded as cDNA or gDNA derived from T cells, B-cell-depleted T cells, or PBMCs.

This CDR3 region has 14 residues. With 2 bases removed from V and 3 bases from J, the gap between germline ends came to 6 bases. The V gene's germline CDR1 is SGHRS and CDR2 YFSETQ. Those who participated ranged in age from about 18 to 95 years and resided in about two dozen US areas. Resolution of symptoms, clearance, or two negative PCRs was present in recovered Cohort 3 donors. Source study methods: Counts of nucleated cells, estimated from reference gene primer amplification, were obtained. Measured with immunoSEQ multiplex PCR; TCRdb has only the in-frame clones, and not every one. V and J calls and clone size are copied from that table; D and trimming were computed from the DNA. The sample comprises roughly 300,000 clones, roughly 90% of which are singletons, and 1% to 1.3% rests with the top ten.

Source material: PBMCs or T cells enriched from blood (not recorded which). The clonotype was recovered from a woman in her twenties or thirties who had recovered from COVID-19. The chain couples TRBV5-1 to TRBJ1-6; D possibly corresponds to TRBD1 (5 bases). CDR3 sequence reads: CASSFGGYNSPLHF. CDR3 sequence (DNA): TGCGCCAGCAGCTTCGGGGGCTATAATTCACCCCTCCACTTT.